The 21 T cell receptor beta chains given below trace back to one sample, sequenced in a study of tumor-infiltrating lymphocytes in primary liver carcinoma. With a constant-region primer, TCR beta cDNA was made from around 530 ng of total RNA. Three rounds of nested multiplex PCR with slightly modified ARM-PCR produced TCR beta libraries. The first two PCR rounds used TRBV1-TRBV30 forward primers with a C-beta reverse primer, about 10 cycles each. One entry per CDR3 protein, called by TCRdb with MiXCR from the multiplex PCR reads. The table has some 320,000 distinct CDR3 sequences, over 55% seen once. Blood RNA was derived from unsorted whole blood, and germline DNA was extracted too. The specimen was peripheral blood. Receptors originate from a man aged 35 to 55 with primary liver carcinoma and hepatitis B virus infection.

The CDR3 DNA follows: TGCGCCAGCAGCTTGGTGGGGGGCGGACAGCCCCAGCATTTT. Translated: CASSLVGGGQPQHF. The chain recombines TRBV5-1 with TRBJ1-5; TRBD1 might be the D (6 bases). The CDR3 is 14 residues long. Looked up from germline, CDR1 is SGHRS and CDR2 is YFSETQ. V lost 0 bases to trimming and J lost 7 bases, with 11 bases between them. The full variable domain, in which reference TRBV5-1 and TRBJ1-5 provide the parts outside the CDR3, is KAGVTQTPRYLIKTRGQQVTLSCSPISGHRSVSWYQQTPGQGLQFLFEYFSETQRNKGNFPGRFSGRQFSNSRSEMNVSTLELGDSALYLCASSLVGGGQPQHFGDGTRLSIL.

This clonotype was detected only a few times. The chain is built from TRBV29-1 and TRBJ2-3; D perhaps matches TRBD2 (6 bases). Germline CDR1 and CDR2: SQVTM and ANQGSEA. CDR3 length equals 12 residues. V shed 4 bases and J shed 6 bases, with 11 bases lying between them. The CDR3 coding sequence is TGCAGCGTTGGGCAGGGAGGCGATACGCAGTATTTT. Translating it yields CSVGQGGDTQYF.

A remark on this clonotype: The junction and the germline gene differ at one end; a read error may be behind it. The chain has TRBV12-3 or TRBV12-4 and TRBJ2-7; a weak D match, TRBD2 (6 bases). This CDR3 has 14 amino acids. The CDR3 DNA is TGTGCCAGCAGCCCCGGAGGGGTCTCCTACGAGCAGTGCTTC. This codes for CASSPGGVSYEQCF.

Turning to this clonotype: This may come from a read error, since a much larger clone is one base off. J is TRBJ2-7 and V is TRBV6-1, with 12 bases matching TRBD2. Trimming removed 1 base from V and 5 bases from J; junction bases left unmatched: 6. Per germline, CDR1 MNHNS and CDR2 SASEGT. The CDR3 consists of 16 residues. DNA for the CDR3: TGTGCCAGCAGTGAAGAAAGGACTAGCGGGACCAACGAGCAGTACTTC. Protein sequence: CASSEERTSGTNEQYF.

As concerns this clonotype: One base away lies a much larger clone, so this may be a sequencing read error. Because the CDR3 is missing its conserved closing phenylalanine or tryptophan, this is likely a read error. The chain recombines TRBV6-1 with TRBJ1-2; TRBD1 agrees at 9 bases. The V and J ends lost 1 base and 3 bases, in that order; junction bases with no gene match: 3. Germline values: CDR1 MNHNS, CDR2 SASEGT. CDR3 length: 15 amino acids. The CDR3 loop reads CASSEGQGGYYGYTS. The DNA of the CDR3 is TGTGCCAGCAGTGAAGGACAGGGGGGTTACTATGGCTACACCTCC.

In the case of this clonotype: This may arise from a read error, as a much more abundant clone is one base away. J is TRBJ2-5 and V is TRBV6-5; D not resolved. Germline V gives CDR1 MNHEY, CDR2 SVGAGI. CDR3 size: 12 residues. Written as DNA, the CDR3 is TGTGCCAGCAATTACCCGCTAGGGACCCAGTACTTC. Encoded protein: CASNYPLGTQYF.

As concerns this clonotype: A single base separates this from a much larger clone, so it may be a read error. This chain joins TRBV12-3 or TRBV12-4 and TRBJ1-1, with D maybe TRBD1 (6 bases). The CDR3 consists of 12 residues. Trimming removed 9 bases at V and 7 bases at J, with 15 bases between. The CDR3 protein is CARSPGTSEAFF. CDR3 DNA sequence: TGTGCCAGGAGTCCCGGGACAAGTGAAGCTTTCTTT.

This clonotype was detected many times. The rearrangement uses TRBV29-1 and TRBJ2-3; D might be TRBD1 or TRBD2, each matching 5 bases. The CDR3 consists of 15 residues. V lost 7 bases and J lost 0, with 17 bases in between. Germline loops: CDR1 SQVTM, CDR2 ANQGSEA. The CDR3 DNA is TGCAGCGCCCTTTGGGGACCGACTAGCACAGATACGCAGTATTTT. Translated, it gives CSALWGPTSTDTQYF.

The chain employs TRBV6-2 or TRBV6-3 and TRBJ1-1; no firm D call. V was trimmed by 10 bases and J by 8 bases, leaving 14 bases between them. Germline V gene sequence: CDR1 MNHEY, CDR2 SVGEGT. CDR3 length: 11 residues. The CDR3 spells CANGYLVEAFF. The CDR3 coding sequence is TGTGCCAACGGTTACTTAGTGGAAGCTTTCTTT.

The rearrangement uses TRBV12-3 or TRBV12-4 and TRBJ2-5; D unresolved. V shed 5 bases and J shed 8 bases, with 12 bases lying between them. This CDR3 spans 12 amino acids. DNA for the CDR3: TGTGCCAGCAGTCAGGTGAGAGAAACCCAGTACTTC. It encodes CASSQVRETQYF.

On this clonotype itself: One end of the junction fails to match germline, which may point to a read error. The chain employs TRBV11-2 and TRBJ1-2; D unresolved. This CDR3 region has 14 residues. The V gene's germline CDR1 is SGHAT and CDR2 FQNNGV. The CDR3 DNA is TGTACCAGCAGCTTAGGCCCCTTGAATTATGGCTACACCTTC. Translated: CTSSLGPLNYGYTF.

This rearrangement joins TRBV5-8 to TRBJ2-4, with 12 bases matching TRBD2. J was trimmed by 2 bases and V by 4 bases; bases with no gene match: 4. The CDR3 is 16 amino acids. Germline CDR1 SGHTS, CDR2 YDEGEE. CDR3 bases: TGTGCCAGCAGCCTGGGACTAGCGGGCCCCAAAAACATTCAGTACTTC. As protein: CASSLGLAGPKNIQYF.

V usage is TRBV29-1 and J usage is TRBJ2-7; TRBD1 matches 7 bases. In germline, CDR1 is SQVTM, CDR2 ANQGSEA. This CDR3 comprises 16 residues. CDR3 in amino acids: CSAMTSRTGTPFEQYF. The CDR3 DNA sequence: TGCAGTGCCATGACATCTAGGACAGGCACTCCCTTCGAGCAGTACTTC.

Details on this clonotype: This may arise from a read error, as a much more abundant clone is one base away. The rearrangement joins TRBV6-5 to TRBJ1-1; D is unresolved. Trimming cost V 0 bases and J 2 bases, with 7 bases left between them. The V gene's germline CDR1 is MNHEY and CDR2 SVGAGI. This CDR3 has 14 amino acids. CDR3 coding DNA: TGTGCCAGCAGTTACTCGATGGCCAACACTGAAGCTTTCTTT. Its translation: CASSYSMANTEAFF.

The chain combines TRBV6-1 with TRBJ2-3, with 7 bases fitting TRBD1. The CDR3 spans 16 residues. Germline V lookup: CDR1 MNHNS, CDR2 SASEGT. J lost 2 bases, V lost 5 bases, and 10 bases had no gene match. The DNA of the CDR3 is TGTGCCAGCAGTATAGGGGGCGCGCCCGACACAGATACGCAGTATTTT. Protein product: CASSIGGAPDTDTQYF.

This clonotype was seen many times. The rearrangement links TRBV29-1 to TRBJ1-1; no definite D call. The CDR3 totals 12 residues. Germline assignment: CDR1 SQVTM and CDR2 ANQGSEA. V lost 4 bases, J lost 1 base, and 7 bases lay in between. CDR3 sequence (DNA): TGCAGCGTTGGGGGTCAGAACACTGAAGCTTTCTTT. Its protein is CSVGGQNTEAFF.

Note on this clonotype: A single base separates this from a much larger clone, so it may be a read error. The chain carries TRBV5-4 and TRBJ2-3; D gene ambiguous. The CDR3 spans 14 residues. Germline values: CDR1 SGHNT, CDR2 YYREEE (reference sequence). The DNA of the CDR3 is TGTGCCAGCGGCTTGTATGGGGTCACAGATACGCAGTATTTT. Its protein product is CASGLYGVTDTQYF.

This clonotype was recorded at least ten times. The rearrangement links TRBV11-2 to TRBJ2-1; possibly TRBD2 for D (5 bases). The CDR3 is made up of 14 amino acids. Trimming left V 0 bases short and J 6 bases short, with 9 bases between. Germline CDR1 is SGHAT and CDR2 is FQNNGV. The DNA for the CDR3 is TGTGCCAGCAGCTTAGATGGCGGGTCCAATGAGCAGTTCTTC. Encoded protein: CASSLDGGSNEQFF.

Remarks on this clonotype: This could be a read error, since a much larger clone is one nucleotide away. The CDR3 DNA sequence: TGTGCCAGCAGTCGAGACGGATACGATCAGTACTTC. Translated: CASSRDGYDQYF. The rearrangement uses TRBV6-5 and TRBJ2-7, with D unclear. This CDR3 region has 12 residues. The V gene's germline CDR1 is MNHEY and CDR2 SVGAGI.

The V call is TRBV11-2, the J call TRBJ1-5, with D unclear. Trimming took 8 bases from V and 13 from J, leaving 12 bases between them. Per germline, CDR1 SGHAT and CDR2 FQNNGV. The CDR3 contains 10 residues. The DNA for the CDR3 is TGTGCCAGCGGTCCCCCGGGTCAGCATTTT. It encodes CASGPPGQHF.

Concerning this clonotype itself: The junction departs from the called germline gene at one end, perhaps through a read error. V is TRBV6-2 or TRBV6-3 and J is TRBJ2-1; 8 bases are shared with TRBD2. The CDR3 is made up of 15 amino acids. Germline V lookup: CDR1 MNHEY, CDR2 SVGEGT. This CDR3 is CASSSGLALYNVQFF. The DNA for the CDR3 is TGTGCCAGCAGCTCCGGACTAGCCCTATACAATGTGCAGTTCTTC.